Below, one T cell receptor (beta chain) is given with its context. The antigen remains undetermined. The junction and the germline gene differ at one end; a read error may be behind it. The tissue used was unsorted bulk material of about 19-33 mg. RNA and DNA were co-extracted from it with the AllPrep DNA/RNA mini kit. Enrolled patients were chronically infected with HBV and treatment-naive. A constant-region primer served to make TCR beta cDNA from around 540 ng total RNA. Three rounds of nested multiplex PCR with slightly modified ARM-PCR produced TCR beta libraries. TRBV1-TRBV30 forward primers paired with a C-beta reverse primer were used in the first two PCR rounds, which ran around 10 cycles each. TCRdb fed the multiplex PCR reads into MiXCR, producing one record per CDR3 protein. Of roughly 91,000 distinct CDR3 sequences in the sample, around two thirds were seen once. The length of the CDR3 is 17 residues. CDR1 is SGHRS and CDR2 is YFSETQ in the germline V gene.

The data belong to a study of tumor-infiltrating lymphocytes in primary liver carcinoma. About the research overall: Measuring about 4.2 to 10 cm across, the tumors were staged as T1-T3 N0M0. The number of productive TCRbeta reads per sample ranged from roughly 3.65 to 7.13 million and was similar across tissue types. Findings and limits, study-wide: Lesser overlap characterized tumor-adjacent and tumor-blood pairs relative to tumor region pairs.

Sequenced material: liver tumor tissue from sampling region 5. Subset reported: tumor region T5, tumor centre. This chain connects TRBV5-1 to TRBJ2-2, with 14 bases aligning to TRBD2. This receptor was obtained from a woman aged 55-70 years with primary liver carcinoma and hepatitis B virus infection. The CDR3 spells CVSSPGTSGSITGELSF. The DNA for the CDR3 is TGCGTCAGCAGCCCCGGGACTAGCGGGAGCATCACCGGGGAGCTGTCTTTT.